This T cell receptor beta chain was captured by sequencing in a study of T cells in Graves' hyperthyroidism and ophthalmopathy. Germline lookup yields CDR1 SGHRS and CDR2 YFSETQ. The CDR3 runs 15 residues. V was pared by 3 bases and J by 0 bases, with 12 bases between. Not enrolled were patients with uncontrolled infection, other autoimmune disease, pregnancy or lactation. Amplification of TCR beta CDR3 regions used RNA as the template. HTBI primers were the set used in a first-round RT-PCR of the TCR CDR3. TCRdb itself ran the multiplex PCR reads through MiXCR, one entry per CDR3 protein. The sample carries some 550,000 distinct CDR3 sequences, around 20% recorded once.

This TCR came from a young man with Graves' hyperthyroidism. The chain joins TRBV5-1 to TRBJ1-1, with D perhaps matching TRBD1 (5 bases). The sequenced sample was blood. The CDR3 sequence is CASSSFDRVNTEAFF. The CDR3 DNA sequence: TGCGCCAGCAGCTCCTTCGACAGAGTGAACACTGAAGCTTTCTTT.